The sequence of this T cell receptor (beta chain) was determined in a study of T cell repertoires in cytomegalovirus infection. Study as a whole: Public TCR beta signatures were indicative of both CMV infection and a matching HLA type. Findings and limits, study-wide: HLA-C-restricted TCR beta clonotypes specific for CMV led the ex vivo response. Carriage of CMV together with the relevant HLA was identifiable through cumulative public TCR beta family frequency.

The CDR3 consists of 16 residues. V shed 2 bases and J shed 3 bases, with 16 bases lying between them. From germline, CDR1 is MNHNS and CDR2 SASEGT. This clonotype was seen a few times. Its target is not known. From the reads, TCRdb called clonotypes with MiXCR, one entry per CDR3 protein. The sample lists over 100,000 distinct CDR3 sequences; about 30% were seen once. The chain has TRBV6-1 and TRBJ1-1; perhaps TRBD1 as D (6 bases). Here the sequenced sample was CD8+ T cells from cultured PBMCs, taken from culture after CMV antigen stimulation. This clonotype was obtained from a human donor in good health (CMV status not recorded). Some clones in this sample may be carry-over from other donors' samples. The CDR3 DNA reads TGTGCCAGCAGTGAATCTCTAACAGGGAGGGACACTGAAGCTTTCTTT. It encodes CASSESLTGRDTEAFF.